This TCR beta chain was recovered during a study of blood T cell repertoires in COVID-19. Germline V CDR1 and CDR2: SGHRS, YFSETQ. The V end lost 0 bases, the J end lost 6 bases, and 9 bases lay between the germline ends. This CDR3 contains 13 residues. In the original workflow: Using reference gene primer amplification, nucleated cell counts were estimated. Assay: immunoSEQ multiplex PCR; the TCRdb copy retains only in-frame clones and omits some. D and trimming come from the DNA, and the V and J calls and clone size come from that table. The sample comprises over 65,000 clones, 86% of which are singletons, and 6.3% rests with the top ten.

V gene TRBV5-1 combines with J gene TRBJ1-2; D is unresolved. The sequenced sample consisted of peripheral blood. The TCR sequence derives from a man at least 80 years old with COVID-19, enrolled during active disease. The CDR3: CASSLDGLDGYTF. The CDR3 coding sequence is TGCGCCAGCAGCTTGGACGGCCTAGATGGCTACACCTTC. Looking up the rest from reference TRBV5-1 and TRBJ1-2 gives the full variable domain: KAGVTQTPRYLIKTRGQQVTLSCSPISGHRSVSWYQQTPGQGLQFLFEYFSETQRNKGNFPGRFSGRQFSNSRSEMNVSTLELGDSALYLCASSLDGLDGYTFGSGTRLTVV.